This TCR beta chain comes out of a study of immune heterogeneity within non-small cell lung tumors (dated 2018 in TCRdb). For the study in its entirety: By histology, the tumors were a handful of squamous cell carcinomas, 10 non-squamous carcinomas and 1 tumor not otherwise specified. Transcriptome data were available for just 40 or so loci from about a dozen patients, whereas TCR repertoire analysis spanned approximately 57 tumor loci from approximately 14 patients. Neoantigen binding to each patient's HLA alleles was predicted with netMHCpan-3.0 for mutant peptides of 8 to 11 amino acids. Whole-exome sequencing, RNA-seq and TCR beta repertoire sequencing were combined for multiple spatially distinct regions from each NSCLC tumor so that intratumoral immune heterogeneity could be examined.

As encoded in the germline V gene (reference sequence), CDR1 is SEHNR while CDR2 is FQNEAQ. V drops 1 base and J drops 4 bases, leaving 10 bases in between. Spanning cysteine to phenylalanine, the CDR3 consists of 15 amino acids. Of all the DNA, just the CDR3 is kept, 45 bases in frame from base 1. A multiplex PCR system amplified the TCR beta CDR3 region, with a first 10-cycle round using 32 V-gene forward and 13 J-gene reverse primers. A QIAGEN Multiplex PCR Kit was used for first-round PCR, and the primer sequences were filed in Chinese patent CN105087789A. In a second PCR round, Illumina universal primers were added with the Phusion High-Fidelity PCR Kit. The TCR libraries underwent paired-end sequencing with a read length of 151 bp on the Illumina HiSeq X Ten platform. The study's processing was this. Cutadapt removed reads without multiplex PCR primers, PEAR merged read pairs, and MiXCR with default settings called CDR3 regions. Shannon entropy measured repertoire diversity, while clonality was calculated as one minus the Shannon entropy divided by the ln of the count of productive unique sequences. Clonotypes at a frequency of at least 0.5% were defined as dominant or high-frequency T-cell clones. The raw public data were reprocessed by TCRdb itself: fastp quality trimming at Q25, MiXCR clonotype calling, in-frame beta chains only. Under each unique CDR3 protein, matching rows form one entry showing the most common genes and DNA. These V and J calls rely on TCRdb rather than the paper's analysis. Recorded for this sample are 3,500 to 4,500 distinct CDR3 sequences; approximately 25% of them occurred a single time. The ten largest clones add up to around 13% of the sample.

What the authors observed across the whole study: A statistically significant but moderate positive correlation (R approximately 0.35) was observed between local T-cell repertoire clonality and local tumor mutational burden. High-frequency TCR beta clonotypes were found to be largely distinct between individual patients. Within a given patient, the same dominant CDR3B clonotypes showed up repeatedly across loci, although different tumor locations also carried unique high-frequency clones.

This clonotype came up once. It lacks a known antigen. The record has no base qualities; no much larger clone is one base away. One read provides weak support. The TCR template was genomic DNA extracted from bulk tumor tissue, and 600 to 650 ng of gDNA was amplified for each sample. During surgery, multiple biopsies were taken from each primary tumor, with sampling sites spaced as far apart as possible within the tumor mass. The study cohort was described as untreated, and the patients were newly diagnosed NSCLC cases having curative surgery. Donors were 15 newly diagnosed non-small cell lung cancer patients undergoing surgery with curative intent. Two independent pathologists reviewed the resected tumor masses. Only DNA and RNA samples of high quality went on to sequencing.

The rearrangement joined TRBV7-9 to TRBJ2-2; there is no confident call for the D gene. Sample: lung tumor tissue. This TCR derives from a man aged 55 to 70 with non-small cell lung cancer. The CDR3 protein is CASSLVGTTTGELFF. The DNA sequence is TGTGCCAGCAGCTTAGTCGGCACCACCACCGGGGAGCTGTTTTTT.